The clone carrying this TCR beta chain has a handful of counts. The data stem from a study of blood T cell repertoires in COVID-19. Study information: Italy, Spain and the United States were the sources of the convalescent and acute COVID-19 samples. Sources were T cells, B-cell-depleted T cells, or PBMCs; the material itself was cDNA or gDNA.

Source study methods: Scientists estimated how many nucleated cells there were by amplifying reference gene primers. The method was immunoSEQ multiplex PCR; TCRdb's version includes in-frame clones alone and lacks a portion of them. V, J and clone size reflect that table, while D and trimming were determined from the DNA. The sample includes roughly 100,000 clones, around 80% seen only once; the top ten take approximately 9.6%. The CDR3 runs to 15 residues. The germline V gene has CDR1 MNHEY and CDR2 SMNVEV (reference sequence). Trimming shortened V by 4 bases and J by 0 bases, and 11 bases separated the two germline ends.

The sequence came from a man aged 55 to 69 with active or convalescent COVID-19. The gene calls are TRBV27 and TRBJ2-3, with D unclear. The sequencing input was peripheral blood. This CDR3 is CASSSPHTSTDTQYF. CDR3 in DNA: TGTGCCAGCAGTTCCCCCCATACTAGCACAGATACGCAGTATTTT.